This is a list of T cell receptor beta chains from one sample in a study of Graves' ophthalmopathy and Graves' hyperthyroidism. A single record per CDR3 protein comes from TCRdb applying MiXCR to the multiplex PCR reads. The data hold over 500,000 distinct CDR3 sequences, with over 20% observed a single time. Sequences were obtained from peripheral blood. The receptors derive from a young woman with stable Graves' hyperthyroidism. Some clones in this sample may be carry-over from other donors' samples. Both conserved end residues are part of each CDR3. Each record gives: clone size, D gene, V gene, J gene, CDR3 protein, CDR3 DNA. A D gene is named only where the DNA matches it firmly. A clone size is listed for some rows: how often the clone was seen (once, few, many), or a class if it is expanded.

abundance: few
d_gene: NA
v_gene: TRBV19
j_gene: TRBJ1-1
CDR3aa: CASSIGTTNTEALF
CDR3nt: TGTGCCAGTAGTATAGGGACAACGAACACTGAAGCTCTCTTT

abundance: NA
d_gene: NA
v_gene: TRBV3-1
j_gene: TRBJ1-1
CDR3aa: CASSPAADGTEAFF
CDR3nt: TGTGCCAGCAGCCCCGCCGCGGATGGCACTGAAGCTTTCTTT

abundance: many
d_gene: TRBD1
v_gene: TRBV6-5
j_gene: TRBJ2-7
CDR3aa: CASSYEVGTGGKYEQYF
CDR3nt: TGTGCCAGCAGTTACGAGGTCGGGACAGGGGGCAAGTACGAGCAGTACTTC

abundance: many
d_gene: TRBD2
v_gene: TRBV29-1
j_gene: TRBJ2-5
CDR3aa: CSVEASGEQETQYF
CDR3nt: TGCAGCGTTGAGGCTAGCGGGGAACAAGAGACCCAGTACTTC

abundance: NA
d_gene: NA
v_gene: TRBV3-1
j_gene: TRBJ2-7
CDR3aa: CAISQAATGSYEQYF
CDR3nt: TGTGCCATCAGCCAAGCAGCGACAGGCTCCTACGAGCAGTACTTC

abundance: many
d_gene: TRBD1
v_gene: TRBV3-1
j_gene: TRBJ1-2
CDR3aa: CASSQLDRDGYGYTF
CDR3nt: TGTGCCAGCAGCCAATTGGACAGGGATGGCTATGGCTACACCTTC

abundance: NA
d_gene: TRBD2
v_gene: TRBV7-6
j_gene: TRBJ2-5
CDR3aa: CASFGGLAGWRQETQYF
CDR3nt: TGTGCCAGCTTCGGGGGACTAGCGGGATGGAGGCAAGAGACCCAGTACTTC

abundance: few
d_gene: NA
v_gene: TRBV5-1
j_gene: TRBJ1-2
CDR3aa: CASRQAFRDFGYTF
CDR3nt: TGCGCCAGCAGACAAGCTTTTCGGGATTTCGGCTACACCTTC

abundance: many
d_gene: NA
v_gene: TRBV29-1
j_gene: TRBJ2-5
CDR3aa: CSVEDVGDRETQYF
CDR3nt: TGCAGCGTTGAAGATGTGGGGGACCGGGAGACCCAGTACTTC

abundance: few
d_gene: NA
v_gene: TRBV7-8
j_gene: TRBJ1-5
CDR3aa: CASSYLLGVINQPQHF
CDR3nt: TGTGCCAGCAGCTACCTTCTGGGGGTCATCAATCAGCCCCAGCATTTT

abundance: many
d_gene: TRBD1
v_gene: TRBV28
j_gene: TRBJ1-2
CDR3aa: CASSSLVGAGGYGYTF
CDR3nt: TGTGCCAGCAGTTCCTTAGTCGGGGCAGGGGGCTATGGCTACACCTTC

abundance: many
d_gene: NA
v_gene: TRBV11-2
j_gene: TRBJ2-6
CDR3aa: CASSLVPGANVLTF
CDR3nt: TGTGCCAGCAGCTTAGTACCTGGGGCCAACGTCCTGACTTTC

abundance: many
d_gene: NA
v_gene: TRBV19
j_gene: TRBJ2-7
CDR3aa: CASSYGTRGEQYF
CDR3nt: TGTGCCAGTAGCTACGGGACGCGCGGCGAGCAGTACTTC

abundance: NA
d_gene: NA
v_gene: TRBV27
j_gene: TRBJ2-7
CDR3aa: CASSSVRGYEQYF
CDR3nt: TGTGCCAGCAGTTCCGTAAGGGGATACGAGCAGTACTTC

abundance: many
d_gene: TRBD1
v_gene: TRBV3-1
j_gene: TRBJ1-1
CDR3aa: CASSPDRGHTEAFF
CDR3nt: TGTGCCAGCAGCCCAGACAGGGGGCACACTGAAGCTTTCTTT

abundance: many
d_gene: NA
v_gene: TRBV12-3/TRBV12-4
j_gene: TRBJ1-5
CDR3aa: CASTPLGNQPQHF
CDR3nt: TGTGCCAGCACCCCCCTAGGTAATCAGCCCCAGCATTTT

abundance: many
d_gene: NA
v_gene: TRBV10-3
j_gene: TRBJ2-7
CDR3aa: CANTCVRKESSYEQYF
CDR3nt: TGTGCCAACACATGTGTCCGGAAGGAAAGCTCCTACGAGCAGTACTTC

abundance: many
d_gene: NA
v_gene: TRBV2
j_gene: TRBJ1-5
CDR3aa: CASSVGGLGNQPQHF
CDR3nt: TGTGCCAGCAGTGTCGGGGGGCTGGGGAATCAGCCCCAGCATTTT

abundance: many
d_gene: NA
v_gene: TRBV19
j_gene: TRBJ1-1
CDR3aa: CASSIGMNTEAFF
CDR3nt: TGTGCCAGTAGTATAGGGATGAACACTGAAGCTTTCTTT

abundance: few
d_gene: NA
v_gene: TRBV7-9
j_gene: TRBJ1-2
CDR3aa: CASSFQGRPYGYTF
CDR3nt: TGTGCCAGCAGCTTTCAAGGGCGCCCATATGGCTACACCTTC

abundance: many
d_gene: NA
v_gene: TRBV5-1
j_gene: TRBJ1-1
CDR3aa: CASSLAYGGPTEAFF
CDR3nt: TGCGCCAGCAGCTTGGCGTATGGGGGGCCCACTGAAGCTTTCTTT

abundance: many
d_gene: NA
v_gene: TRBV12-3/TRBV12-4
j_gene: TRBJ2-7
CDR3aa: CASSDGNSYEQYF
CDR3nt: TGTGCCAGCAGTGACGGAAACTCCTACGAGCAGTACTTC